These T cell receptor beta chains were read from a single sample in a study of cytomegalovirus exposure and HLA in healthy donors. The method was immunoSEQ multiplex PCR; TCRdb's version includes in-frame clones alone and lacks a portion of them. The repertoire holds 100,000 or so clones, with roughly two thirds as singletons. The sequencing input was PBMCs. The receptors here all came from a man under 40 in good health and CMV-seronegative. Both conserved end residues are part of each CDR3.

j_call | v_call | cdr3_aa
TRBJ1-1 | TRBV11-2 | CASRPFGGLNTEAFF
TRBJ2-6 | TRBV25-1 | CASSQRTGGAEGANVLTF
TRBJ1-5 | TRBV27 | CASSSGGSYNQPQHF
TRBJ1-2 | TRBV6-6 | CASREGGTQGYGYTF
TRBJ1-5 | TRBV19 | CASSPGSGRGGSQPQHF
TRBJ2-3 | TRBV9 | CASPDRGLAGSTDTQYF
TRBJ2-3 | TRBV5-1 | CASSLDRVPDTQYF
TRBJ1-1 | TRBV18 | CASSPEQGEAFF
TRBJ1-2 | TRBV19 | CASTPDRGTNYGYTF
TRBJ1-2 | TRBV20-1 | CSASDYGYTF
TRBJ1-4 | TRBV5-1 | CASSLDTGDEKLFF
TRBJ2-5 | TRBV11-3 | CASTEGGTAGESQYF
TRBJ2-3 | TRBV11-3 | CASSLRGRITDTQYF
TRBJ1-1 | TRBV5-1 | CASSSSTGMNTEAFF
TRBJ1-1 | TRBV11-3 | CASSSRQGQTEAFF
TRBJ1-1 | TRBV11-2 | CASSLDVFRNTEAFF
TRBJ2-7 | TRBV25-1 | CASSDAGFGYEQYF
TRBJ2-3 | TRBV11-2 | CASSLETGGPDTQYF
TRBJ2-1 | TRBV5-6 | CASSFTGTSGYNEQFF
TRBJ2-7 | TRBV7-6 | CASSLAGGSAIYEQYF
TRBJ1-2 | TRBV28 | CASQQGARGYTF
TRBJ1-3 | TRBV28 | CASSTRTVSGNTIYF
TRBJ2-3 | TRBV7-6 | CASSLQGWDTQYF
TRBJ1-2 | TRBV4-3 | CASSQDRRTGGAGEGYTF
TRBJ1-2 | TRBV19 | CASYPGTGYGYTF
TRBJ2-3 | TRBV18 | CASKTSGSLGTDTQYF
TRBJ2-3 | TRBV15 | CATSREPRLWADTQYF
TRBJ1-1 | TRBV29-1 | CSVETLTGNTEAFF
TRBJ1-2 | TRBV2 | CASSEQGGNYGYTF
TRBJ1-6 | TRBV28 | CASSFARPGGQGYSPLHF
TRBJ2-1 | TRBV7-3 | CASSLLPGLGGKDEQFF
TRBJ2-7 | TRBV29-1 | CSVELAANQYF
TRBJ2-2 | TRBV19 | CATPSLAGGPAGELFF
TRBJ2-5 | TRBV7-9 | CASSLGVAGTGSETQYF
TRBJ2-6 | TRBV18 | CASSPRLAGDTLGANVLTF
TRBJ1-6 | TRBV5-4 | CASSMDRESPLHF
TRBJ2-2 | TRBV18 | CASSNERNTGELFF
TRBJ2-5 | TRBV19 | CASSMPYGIEETQYF